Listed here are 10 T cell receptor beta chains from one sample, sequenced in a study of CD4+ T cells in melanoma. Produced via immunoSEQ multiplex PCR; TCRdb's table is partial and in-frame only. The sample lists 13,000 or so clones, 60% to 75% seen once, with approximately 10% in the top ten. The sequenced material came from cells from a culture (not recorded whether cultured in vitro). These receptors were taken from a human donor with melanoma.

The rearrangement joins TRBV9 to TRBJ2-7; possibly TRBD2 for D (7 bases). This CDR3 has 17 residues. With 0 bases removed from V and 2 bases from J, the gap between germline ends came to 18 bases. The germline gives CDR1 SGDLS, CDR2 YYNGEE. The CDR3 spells CASSVAGEWGGAYEQYF. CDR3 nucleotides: TGTGCCAGCAGCGTAGCCGGGGAGTGGGGGGGCGCCTACGAGCAGTACTTC.

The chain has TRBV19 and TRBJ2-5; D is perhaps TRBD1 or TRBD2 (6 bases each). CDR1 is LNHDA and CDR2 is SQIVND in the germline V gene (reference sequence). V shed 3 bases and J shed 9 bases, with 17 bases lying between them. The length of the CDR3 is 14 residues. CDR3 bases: TGTGCCAGTAGTATTCGTCTGGGGGGCGAGGCCCAGTACTTC. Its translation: CASSIRLGGEAQYF.

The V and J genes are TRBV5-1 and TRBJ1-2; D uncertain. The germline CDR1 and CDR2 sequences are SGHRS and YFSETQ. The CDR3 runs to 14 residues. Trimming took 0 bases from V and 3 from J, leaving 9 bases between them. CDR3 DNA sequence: TGCGCCAGCAGCTTGGAACCCAGAGACTATGGCTACACCTTC. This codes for CASSLEPRDYGYTF.

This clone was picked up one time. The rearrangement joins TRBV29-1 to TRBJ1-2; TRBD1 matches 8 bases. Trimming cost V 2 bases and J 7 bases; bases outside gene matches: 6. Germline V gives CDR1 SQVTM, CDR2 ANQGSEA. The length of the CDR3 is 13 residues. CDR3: CSVEMGQDRGYTF. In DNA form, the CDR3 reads TGCAGCGTTGAAATGGGACAGGATCGTGGCTACACCTTC.

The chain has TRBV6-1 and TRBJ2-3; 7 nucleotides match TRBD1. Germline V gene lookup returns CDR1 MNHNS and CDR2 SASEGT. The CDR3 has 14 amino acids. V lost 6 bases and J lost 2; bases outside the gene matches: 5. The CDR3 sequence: CASRRDSSTDTQYF. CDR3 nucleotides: TGTGCCAGCAGAAGGGACAGCTCCACAGATACGCAGTATTTT.

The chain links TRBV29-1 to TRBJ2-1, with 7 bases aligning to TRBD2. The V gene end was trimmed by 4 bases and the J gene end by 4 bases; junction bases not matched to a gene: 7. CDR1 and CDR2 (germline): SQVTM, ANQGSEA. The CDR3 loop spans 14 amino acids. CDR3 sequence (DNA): TGCAGCGTTGGGAAGGGCGGGGGTTACAATGAGCAGTTCTTC. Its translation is CSVGKGGGYNEQFF.

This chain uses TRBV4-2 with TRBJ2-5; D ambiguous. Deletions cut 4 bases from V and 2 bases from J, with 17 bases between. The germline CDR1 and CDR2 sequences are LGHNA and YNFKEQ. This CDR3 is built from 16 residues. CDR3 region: CASSRYATQLQETQYF. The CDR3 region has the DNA TGTGCCAGCAGCCGGTATGCGACGCAACTACAAGAGACCCAGTACTTC.

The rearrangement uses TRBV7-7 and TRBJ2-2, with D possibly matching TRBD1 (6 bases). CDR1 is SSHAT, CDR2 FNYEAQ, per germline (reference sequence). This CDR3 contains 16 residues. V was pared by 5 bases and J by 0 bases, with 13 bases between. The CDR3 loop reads CASSEYTGSNTGELFF. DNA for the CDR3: TGTGCCAGCAGCGAATATACAGGGTCGAACACCGGGGAGCTGTTTTTT. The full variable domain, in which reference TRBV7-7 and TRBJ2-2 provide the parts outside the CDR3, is GAGVSQSPRYKVTKRGQDVTLRCDPISSHATLYWYQQALGQGPEFLTYFNYEAQPDKSGLPSDRFSAERPEGSISTLTIQRTEQRDSAMYRCASSEYTGSNTGELFFGEGSRLTVL.

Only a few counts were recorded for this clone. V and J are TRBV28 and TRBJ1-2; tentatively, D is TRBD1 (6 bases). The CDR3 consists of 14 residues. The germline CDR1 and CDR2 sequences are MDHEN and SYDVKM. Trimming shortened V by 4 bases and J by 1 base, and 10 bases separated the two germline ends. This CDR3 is CASSWGPRNYGYTF. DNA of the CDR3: TGTGCCAGCAGTTGGGGGCCTCGTAACTATGGCTACACCTTC.

CDR3 sequence: CASSQLGVRSTEAFF. CDR3 coding DNA: TGTGCCAGCTCCCAGCTAGGGGTCCGAAGCACTGAAGCTTTCTTT. This sequence joins TRBV18 and TRBJ1-1, with a possible D match to TRBD1 (5 bases). V was clipped by 6 bases and J by 4 bases, with 18 bases between them. Per the germline V gene, CDR1 is KGHSH and CDR2 is LQKENI. The CDR3 length is 15 residues.